This T cell receptor (beta chain) is from a study of T cell responses to AZD1222 COVID-19 vaccine. Study-wide results and limits: White British donors predominated, females outnumbered males, and clonal diversity was possibly underestimated.

Note on this clone: The target antigen is unknown.

This CDR3 is 12 amino acids long. V dropped 7 bases and J dropped 3 bases, with 12 bases sitting between them. CDR1 and CDR2 from the germline V gene are SQVTM and ANQGSEA. The assay was immunoSEQ multiplex PCR, and TCRdb's table has in-frame clones only and misses some. The sample consists of tens of thousands of clones, around four fifths of them appearing once. The receptor's source is an adult in good health. Sequencing was performed on peripheral blood, taken on day 0 of AZD1222 vaccination. This chain links TRBV29-1 with TRBJ1-2, with D possibly matching TRBD1 (5 bases). The CDR3 nucleotides read TGCAGCGGACTTTGGGGGGACTATGGCTACACCTTC. Translating gives CSGLWGDYGYTF. Full variable domain (rest looked up from reference TRBV29-1 and TRBJ1-2): SAVISQKPSRDICQRGTSLTIQCQVDSQVTMMFWYRQQPGQSLTLIATANQGSEATYESGFVIDKFPISRPNLTFSTLTVSNMSPEDSSIYLCSGLWGDYGYTFGSGTRLTVV.